The 23 T cell receptor beta chains below were found in one sample sequenced in a study of shared clonotypes between healthy human individuals. TCRdb keeps only in-frame clones here, not all; method: immunoSEQ multiplex PCR. The table lists more than 2,000,000 clones, around 94% of them singletons. The sample was naive CD4+ T cells sorted from blood. This sample's subset: CD45RA+ positively selected. All receptors come from a man aged 18 to 29 in good health.

The rearrangement links TRBV30 to TRBJ2-7, with 7 bases identical to TRBD1. CDR1 and CDR2 from the germline V gene are GTSNPN and SVGIG (reference sequence). This CDR3 is 16 amino acids long. V dropped 4 bases and J dropped 0; count of bases not matched to a gene: 12. The CDR3 DNA follows: TGTGCCTGGATTAGATTCACAGGGGTCCTCTCCTACGAGCAGTACTTC. Its protein product is CAWIRFTGVLSYEQYF.

V is TRBV10-2 and J is TRBJ1-2; possible D gene TRBD1, 5 bases. The CDR3 runs 12 residues. The V gene's germline CDR1 is WSHSY and CDR2 SAAADI. With 6 bases removed from V and 5 bases from J, the gap between germline ends came to 10 bases. The CDR3 sequence: CASSQTDYGYTF. In nucleotides, the CDR3 is TGCGCCAGCAGCCAGACAGATTATGGCTACACCTTC.

The genes are TRBV7-9 and TRBJ2-3; 7 positions agree with TRBD1. V shed 6 bases and J 2 bases; nucleotides not matched to a gene: 8. The CDR3 spans 15 residues. Germline V gives CDR1 SEHNR, CDR2 FQNEAQ (reference sequence). The CDR3 DNA reads TGTGCCAGCAGTCTCCGGGACAGCCCCACAGATACGCAGTATTTT. Protein product: CASSLRDSPTDTQYF. The whole variable domain, remainder taken from reference TRBV7-9 and TRBJ2-3, is DTGVSQNPRHKITKRGQNVTFRCDPISEHNRLYWYRQTLGQGPEFLTYFQNEAQLEKSRLLSDRFSAERPKGSFSTLEIQRTEQGDSAMYLCASSLRDSPTDTQYFGPGTRLTVL.

V is TRBV19 and J is TRBJ2-7, with TRBD2 identical over 7 bases. V dropped 5 bases and J dropped 0; count of bases not matched to a gene: 7. The germline V gene has CDR1 LNHDA and CDR2 SQIVND (reference sequence). The CDR3 runs 15 residues. The CDR3 sequence: CASSGASGPSYEQYF. CDR3 nucleotide sequence: TGTGCCAGTAGTGGGGCTAGCGGTCCCTCCTACGAGCAGTACTTC.

The chain is built from TRBV7-3 and TRBJ2-5; D possibly uses TRBD1 or TRBD2 (5 bases each). With 5 bases removed from V and 5 bases from J, the gap between germline ends came to 18 bases. Germline lookup yields CDR1 SGHTA and CDR2 FQGTGA. The CDR3 has 15 residues. The CDR3 sequence is CASSLMGTLLETQYF. The CDR3 nucleotides are TGTGCCAGCAGCCTTATGGGGACCCTGCTGGAGACCCAGTACTTC.

The genes are TRBV5-3 and TRBJ2-5; D remains ambiguous. Judging by the DNA end, TRBJ2-7 fits better; the J call may be wrong. TRBV5-3 is an ORF, and what it does is uncertain. This CDR3 spans 16 amino acids. The CDR3 DNA reads TGTGCCAGAAGCAGAAACTACGGGTGGATTAGGTACGAGCAGTACTTC. As protein: CARSRNYGWIRYEQYF.

The rearrangement links TRBV29-1 to TRBJ2-2; 13 bases match TRBD2. There are 16 residues in the CDR3. With 3 bases clipped from V and 5 bases from J, the junction kept 6 bases outside the gene matches. Per the germline V gene, CDR1 is SQVTM and CDR2 is ANQGSEA. The CDR3 sequence is CSVEPRTSGGTGELFF. The CDR3 DNA reads as TGCAGCGTTGAGCCCCGGACTAGCGGGGGTACCGGGGAGCTGTTTTTT.

This clone came up a few times. The genes are TRBV6-1 and TRBJ1-6; D may be TRBD1 (6 bases). The CDR3 has 12 amino acids. Germline loops: CDR1 MNHNS, CDR2 SASEGT. V dropped 6 bases and J dropped 9 bases, with 9 bases sitting between them. In nucleotides, the CDR3 is TGTGCCAGCAGCAGGGGTGGTTCACCCCTCCACTTT. Translating gives CASSRGGSPLHF.

The chain employs TRBV5-1 and TRBJ1-4, with 9 bases that match TRBD1. Germline CDR1 and CDR2: SGHRS and YFSETQ. Trimming cost V 4 bases and J 5 bases; bases outside gene matches: 9. This CDR3 is 16 amino acids long. Written as DNA, the CDR3 is TGCGCCAGCAGCCCTGGGACAGGGAATTCAAATGAAAAACTGTTTTTT. Its protein is CASSPGTGNSNEKLFF. Using reference TRBV5-1 and TRBJ1-4 for the parts outside the CDR3, the full variable domain is KAGVTQTPRYLIKTRGQQVTLSCSPISGHRSVSWYQQTPGQGLQFLFEYFSETQRNKGNFPGRFSGRQFSNSRSEMNVSTLELGDSALYLCASSPGTGNSNEKLFFGSGTQLSVL.

The chain is built from TRBV28 and TRBJ2-7; D gene ambiguous. Germline V CDR1 and CDR2: MDHEN, SYDVKM. With 2 bases removed from V and 6 bases from J, the gap between germline ends came to 20 bases. This CDR3 region has 16 residues. Written as DNA, the CDR3 is TGTGCCAGCAGTTTAGGGAAATTCCGTTACGTGGCCGAGCAGTACTTC. It yields the protein CASSLGKFRYVAEQYF.

In nucleotides, the CDR3 is TGTGCCACCACCTGGGGGGCTAGGACTGAAGCTTTCTTT. Its protein is CATTWGARTEAFF. This chain joins TRBV6-1 and TRBJ1-1, with a weak D call TRBD1 (6 bases). This CDR3 region has 13 residues. Germline V CDR1 and CDR2: MNHNS, SASEGT. The V gene lost 10 bases and the J gene lost 5 bases, with 17 bases spanning the gap.

This clone appeared a single time. The chain links TRBV7-2 to TRBJ2-7; either TRBD1 or TRBD2 may fit D (5 bases each). This CDR3 is built from 15 residues. With 2 bases removed from V and 3 bases from J, the gap between germline ends came to 14 bases. The germline CDR1 and CDR2 sequences are SGHTA and FQGNSA. CDR3 nucleotides: TGTGCCAGCAGCTTACGGGGACCCCGAAACTACGAGCAGTACTTC. The encoded protein is CASSLRGPRNYEQYF.

The gene calls are TRBV2 and TRBJ2-1; D is uncertain. Trimming pared 6 bases from V and 9 bases from J, leaving 9 bases between. Germline V lookup: CDR1 SNHLY, CDR2 FYNNEI. The CDR3 contains 11 residues. Here the CDR3 reads CASSRSSEQFF. The CDR3 DNA sequence: TGTGCCAGCAGCCGATCTTCTGAGCAGTTCTTC.

The CDR3 DNA reads TGTGCCAGCAGCCGCGGGGGGACCTACGAGCAGTACTTC. Translation: CASSRGGTYEQYF. The rearrangement joins TRBV11-1 to TRBJ2-7; 8 bases match TRBD2. V trimming: 5 bases; J trimming: 2 bases; junction bases outside the gene matches: 2. Germline-derived CDR1 and CDR2 are SGHAT and FQDESV (reference sequence). The CDR3 loop spans 13 amino acids.

The chain couples TRBV12-5 to TRBJ2-2; TRBD2 might be the D (6 bases). There are 18 residues in the CDR3. Germline V gene lookup returns CDR1 LGHNT and CDR2 FRNRAP. Trimming left V 0 bases short and J 6 bases short, with 20 bases between. Written as DNA, the CDR3 is TGTGCTAGTGGTTTGGTAACCAAGGAGGGACTGGAGGCCGGGGAGCTGTTTTTT. Amino acid sequence: CASGLVTKEGLEAGELFF.

In DNA, the CDR3 is TGTGCTAGTGGTTTGAGGCTAGCGGATTTTTACAATGAGCAGTTCTTC. Translating gives CASGLRLADFYNEQFF. This chain joins TRBV12-5 and TRBJ2-1; 7 positions match TRBD2. The CDR3 is made up of 16 amino acids. J lost 4 bases, V lost 2 bases, and 8 bases had no gene match. Per germline, CDR1 LGHNT and CDR2 FRNRAP.

This clone was recorded only once. V and J are TRBV19 and TRBJ1-2; no clear D gene. Germline CDR1 LNHDA, CDR2 SQIVND (reference sequence). V shed 1 base and J shed 2 bases, with 8 bases lying between them. The CDR3 covers 14 residues. The CDR3 DNA reads TGTGCCAGTAGTATAGCCCGCAGGAACTATGGCTACACCTTC. It is translated as CASSIARRNYGYTF.

The chain employs TRBV5-1 and TRBJ2-7; D is perhaps TRBD2 (6 bases). The CDR3 spans 14 residues. V lost 7 bases and J lost 7, with 21 bases in between. In germline, CDR1 is SGHRS, CDR2 YFSETQ. As DNA, the CDR3 is TGCGCCAGCGGGCGGGACCCCGTTGTGGGGGAGCAGTACTTC. Translation: CASGRDPVVGEQYF.

J is TRBJ2-3 and V is TRBV18; D is possibly TRBD2 (5 bases). CDR3 length: 15 amino acids. Germline assignment: CDR1 KGHSH and CDR2 LQKENI. Trimming took 3 bases from V and 2 from J, leaving 12 bases between them. The CDR3 reads CASSPLPGYTDTQYF. CDR3 sequence (DNA): TGTGCCAGCTCACCCCTGCCGGGGTACACAGATACGCAGTATTTT.

The rearrangement uses TRBV25-1 and TRBJ2-7; D may correspond to TRBD1 or TRBD2 (5 bases each). This CDR3 has 15 residues. Germline V lookup: CDR1 MGHDK, CDR2 SYGVNS. V lost 1 base and J 4 bases, leaving 14 bases between the germline ends. The CDR3 sequence is CASSEFGGLGYEQYF. Written as DNA, the CDR3 is TGTGCCAGCAGTGAATTTGGGGGATTGGGTTACGAGCAGTACTTC.

This clone was counted a single time. This sequence joins TRBV4-3 and TRBJ2-2, with TRBD2 identical over 11 bases. V lost 4 bases, J lost 6 bases, and 7 bases stayed unmatched. The germline CDR1 and CDR2 sequences are LGHNA and YSLEER. This CDR3 has 16 residues. CDR3 sequence reads: CASSPTSGSYAGELFF. The CDR3 DNA is TGCGCCAGCAGCCCCACTAGCGGGAGTTACGCCGGGGAGCTGTTTTTT.

The chain combines TRBV6-1 with TRBJ1-2, with D perhaps TRBD1 (6 bases). V dropped 6 bases and J dropped 3 bases, with 11 bases sitting between them. Germline-derived CDR1 and CDR2 are MNHNS and SASEGT. The CDR3 has 13 amino acids. The CDR3 reads CASRGDTHYGYTF. DNA for the CDR3: TGTGCCAGCAGGGGGGACACCCACTATGGCTACACCTTC.

Details on this clone: Other DNA sequences from this sample encode an identical CDR3 as well. The chain couples TRBV10-2 to TRBJ1-5; 7 bases are a match to TRBD1. There are 14 residues in the CDR3. V dropped 5 bases and J dropped 1; count of bases not matched to a gene: 2. CDR1 is WSHSY, CDR2 SAAADI, per germline. CDR3 nucleotides: TGCGCCAGCAGTACACAGGGGAGCAATCAGCCCCAGCATTTT. Protein: CASSTQGSNQPQHF.